One and the same sample provided the 20 T cell receptor beta chains below, sequenced in a study of OX40 agonist ivuxolimab in advanced cancers. Produced via immunoSEQ multiplex PCR; TCRdb's table is partial and in-frame only. The data hold about 74,000 clones, with more than 75% observed a single time. This sample comprised CD4+ or CD8+ T cells sorted from blood, obtained in a trial of the OX40 agonist ivuxolimab. Receptor source: an adult with an advanced solid tumor such as melanoma, head and neck, liver or kidney cancer.

This chain joins TRBV11-2 and TRBJ2-3, with D uncertain. The CDR3 length is 16 residues. The V gene lost 4 bases and the J gene lost 3 bases, with 17 bases spanning the gap. Germline CDR1 and CDR2: SGHAT and FQNNGV. In nucleotides, the CDR3 is TGTGCCAGCAGCTCGATTTCTGCCCAAATTACAGATACGCAGTATTTT. The encoded protein is CASSSISAQITDTQYF.

This chain joins TRBV7-9 and TRBJ1-1; D is unresolved. Germline V gene lookup returns CDR1 SEHNR and CDR2 FQNEAQ (reference sequence). Between the trimmed V and J ends, which lost 4 bases and 0 bases, there was a span of 6 bases. The CDR3 runs to 13 residues. The chain's CDR3 is CASSSSVNTEAFF. DNA for the CDR3: TGTGCCAGCAGCTCCTCAGTGAACACTGAAGCTTTCTTT. The full variable domain, rest sourced from reference TRBV7-9 and TRBJ1-1, is DTGVSQNPRHKITKRGQNVTFRCDPISEHNRLYWYRQTLGQGPEFLTYFQNEAQLEKSRLLSDRFSAERPKGSFSTLEIQRTEQGDSAMYLCASSSSVNTEAFFGQGTRLTVV.

The CDR3 nucleotides are TGCGCCAGCAGCCCGCTTCCTCTGAGGGGTCAGACCGGGGAGCTGTTTTTT. Encoded protein: CASSPLPLRGQTGELFF. The V and J genes are TRBV5-1 and TRBJ2-2; D is possibly TRBD1 or TRBD2 (5 bases each). Germline V gene lookup returns CDR1 SGHRS and CDR2 YFSETQ. V shed 4 bases and J shed 5 bases, with 21 bases lying between them. This CDR3 spans 17 amino acids.

V usage is TRBV5-1 and J usage is TRBJ2-2, with 9 bases aligning to TRBD1. Germline CDR1 is SGHRS and CDR2 is YFSETQ. The CDR3 covers 19 residues. V shed 4 bases, J shed 1 base, and the junction held 14 bases outside the gene matches. CDR3 nucleotides: TGCGCCAGCAGCCCGGTGAGCAAGGACAGGGGACGGAACACCGGGGAGCTGTTTTTT. It encodes CASSPVSKDRGRNTGELFF.

The chain recombines TRBV4-2 with TRBJ2-7, with D possibly matching TRBD1 (6 bases). V lost 3 bases to trimming and J lost 3 bases, with 12 bases between them. Germline CDR1 reads LGHNA; CDR2 reads YNFKEQ. The CDR3 sequence is 14 residues long. The CDR3 spells CASSQGTGRYEQYF. CDR3 DNA: TGTGCCAGCAGCCAGGGAACAGGGCGCTACGAGCAGTACTTC.

The chain uses TRBV21-1 and TRBJ1-1; TRBD1 reflects the table's D call only, with no check against the DNA. TRBV21-1 is flagged as a pseudogene. The CDR3 contains 16 residues. The CDR3 loop is CASSKARRGRNTEAFF. The CDR3 DNA follows: TGTGCCAGCAGCAAGGCGAGGAGGGGGCGGAACACTGAAGCTTTCTTT.

The V gene is TRBV20-1, the J gene TRBJ1-1; perhaps TRBD1 as D (5 bases). The CDR3 loop spans 10 amino acids. Germline CDR1 reads DFQATT; CDR2 reads SNEGSKA (reference sequence). The V end was cut by 6 bases, the J end by 11 bases, with 13 bases between. Here the CDR3 reads CSADRPGAFF. The DNA of the CDR3 is TGCAGTGCCGACAGACCGGGGGCTTTCTTT.

This sequence joins TRBV6-1 and TRBJ2-7; 8 nucleotides agree with TRBD1. CDR1 and CDR2 (germline): MNHNS, SASEGT. V lost 7 bases to trimming and J lost 4 bases; unmatched junction nucleotides: 6. This CDR3 is built from 13 residues. The CDR3 loop is CASTVDRGYEQYF. For the CDR3, the DNA is TGTGCCAGCACCGTTGACAGGGGATACGAGCAGTACTTC.

The CDR3 DNA reads as TGTGCCAGCAGCCCTGTGAGTGGAAACACCATATATTTT. The encoded protein is CASSPVSGNTIYF. The chain has TRBV7-9 and TRBJ1-3; unclear D gene. CDR3 length: 13 residues. Germline-derived CDR1 and CDR2 are SEHNR and FQNEAQ (reference sequence). Deletions cut 5 bases from V and 3 bases from J, with 8 bases between.

CDR3 nucleotides: TGTGCCAGCAGTGAAAGGAGGGGCGGCTACACCTTC. Protein sequence: CASSERRGGYTF. The rearrangement uses TRBV25-1 and TRBJ1-2, with D maybe TRBD1 (5 bases). Trimming took off 2 bases at V and 8 bases at J, with 9 bases between the two ends. The CDR3 is made up of 12 amino acids. Germline CDR1 and CDR2: MGHDK and SYGVNS.

The J gene is TRBJ2-7, the V gene TRBV23-1, with TRBD2 identical over 16 bases. TRBV23-1 is an open reading frame whose function is uncertain. This CDR3 spans 22 amino acids. Unmatched junction bases numbered 19, after V lost 2 bases and J lost 3 bases. The CDR3 loop is CASSQNLKEGTSGREGIYEQYF. CDR3 DNA sequence: TGCGCCAGCAGTCAAAATCTAAAAGAAGGGACTAGCGGGAGGGAGGGGATCTACGAGCAGTACTTC.

The sample holds one count of this clone. The chain links TRBV11-2 to TRBJ2-2, with 11 bases aligning to TRBD2. CDR3 size: 17 residues. CDR1 is SGHAT, CDR2 FQNNGV, per germline. The trim removed 3 bases at V and 3 bases at J, leaving 6 bases unmatched. The DNA for the CDR3 is TGTGCCAGCAGCTTGCTCGGACTAGCGGGTCACACCGGGGAGCTGTTTTTT. Translated: CASSLLGLAGHTGELFF.

The V call is TRBV9, the J call TRBJ1-3, with TRBD1 identical over 9 bases. The V and J ends lost 3 bases and 4 bases, in that order; junction bases with no gene match: 8. The germline V gene has CDR1 SGDLS and CDR2 YYNGEE. This CDR3 comprises 16 residues. The CDR3 DNA sequence: TGTGCCAGCAGCGCCCGGACAGGGGTGGAGGGAAACACCATATATTTT. It translates to CASSARTGVEGNTIYF. Together with reference TRBV9 and TRBJ1-3, the CDR3 gives the full variable domain: DSGVTQTPKHLITATGQRVTLRCSPRSGDLSVYWYQQSLDQGLQFLIQYYNGEERAKGNILERFSAQQFPDLHSELNLSSLELGDSALYFCASSARTGVEGNTIYFGEGSWLTVV.

The CDR3 nucleotides are TGTGCCAGCAGCTTTGATGGGGCGGGAGTGATCCCCTACGAGCAGTACTTC. Protein product: CASSFDGAGVIPYEQYF. The chain links TRBV7-2 to TRBJ2-7; 7 nucleotides align to TRBD2. V was pared by 3 bases and J by 2 bases, with 13 bases of the junction left unmatched. From germline, CDR1 is SGHTA and CDR2 FQGNSA. The CDR3 extends over 17 amino acids.

The rearrangement joins TRBV5-4 to TRBJ2-1; D is possibly TRBD1 or TRBD2 (6 bases each). Looked up from germline, CDR1 is SGHNT and CDR2 is YYREEE (reference sequence). This CDR3 region has 15 residues. V was clipped by 0 bases and J by 7 bases, with 14 bases between them. CDR3 DNA sequence: TGTGCCAGCAGCTTGGTCGGAGGGGGAGAAAATGAGCAGTTCTTC. Residues: CASSLVGGGENEQFF.

The CDR3 is CASSFVGVGQPQHF. As DNA, the CDR3 is TGTGCCAGCAGCTTTGTGGGAGTGGGTCAGCCCCAGCATTTT. This chain uses TRBV5-8 with TRBJ1-5, with D uncertain. CDR1 and CDR2 from the germline V gene are SGHTS and YDEGEE. This CDR3 spans 14 amino acids. Trimming pared 2 bases from V and 6 bases from J, leaving 12 bases between.

This clone has just one count. The CDR3 is CASSIMGSVETQYF. The CDR3, as DNA: TGTGCCAGCAGCATTATGGGGTCGGTAGAGACCCAGTACTTC. This sequence joins TRBV5-4 and TRBJ2-5; D is unresolved. This CDR3 is 14 amino acids long. The V end was cut by 4 bases, the J end by 4 bases, with 14 bases between. CDR1 and CDR2 (germline): SGHNT, YYREEE (reference sequence). Full variable domain (outside the CDR3, taken from reference TRBV5-4 and TRBJ2-5): ETGVTQSPTHLIKTRGQQVTLRCSSQSGHNTVSWYQQALGQGPQFIFQYYREEENGRGNFPPRFSGLQFPNYSSELNVNALELDDSALYLCASSIMGSVETQYFGPGTRLLVL.

The chain links TRBV6-1 to TRBJ2-4; D gene ambiguous. The CDR3 covers 16 residues. With 2 bases removed from V and 0 bases from J, the gap between germline ends came to 11 bases. Germline V gives CDR1 MNHNS, CDR2 SASEGT. In DNA form, the CDR3 reads TGTGCCAGCAGTGAATACGCCTCGGCAGCCAAAAACATTCAGTACTTC. This gives the protein CASSEYASAAKNIQYF.

The chain couples TRBV4-3 to TRBJ2-5, with D tentatively TRBD1 (6 bases). CDR3 size: 12 residues. Deletions cut 5 bases from V and 2 bases from J, with 6 bases between. Germline V gives CDR1 LGHNA, CDR2 YSLEER. CDR3 region: CASSDRQETQYF. DNA for the CDR3: TGCGCCAGCAGCGACAGGCAAGAGACCCAGTACTTC.

The sample holds a few counts of this clone. The chain joins TRBV29-1 to TRBJ1-2, with 7 positions matching TRBD1. The CDR3 totals 13 residues. V trimming: 8 bases; J trimming: 4 bases; junction bases outside the gene matches: 10. The germline gives CDR1 SQVTM, CDR2 ANQGSEA. As DNA, the CDR3 is TGCAGCATATCTGACAGGGTAGGCTATGGCTACACCTTC. Translating it yields CSISDRVGYGYTF.